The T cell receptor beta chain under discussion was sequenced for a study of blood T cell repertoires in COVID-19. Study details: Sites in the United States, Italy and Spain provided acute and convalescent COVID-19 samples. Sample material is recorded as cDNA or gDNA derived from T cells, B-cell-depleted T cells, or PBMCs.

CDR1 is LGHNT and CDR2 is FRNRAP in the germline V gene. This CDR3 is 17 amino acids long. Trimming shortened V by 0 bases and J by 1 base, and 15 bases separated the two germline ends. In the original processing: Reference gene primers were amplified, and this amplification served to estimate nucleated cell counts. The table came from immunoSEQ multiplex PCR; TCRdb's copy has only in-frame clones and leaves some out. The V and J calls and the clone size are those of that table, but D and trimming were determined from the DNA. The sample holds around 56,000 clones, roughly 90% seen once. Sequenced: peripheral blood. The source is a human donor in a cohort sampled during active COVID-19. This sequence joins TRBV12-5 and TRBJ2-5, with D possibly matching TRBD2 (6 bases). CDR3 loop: CASGLVLLGSGQETQYF. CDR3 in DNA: TGTGCTAGTGGTTTGGTACTACTCGGGAGCGGCCAAGAGACCCAGTACTTC. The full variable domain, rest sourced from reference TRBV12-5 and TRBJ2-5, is DARVTQTPRHKVTEMGQEVTMRCQPILGHNTVFWYRQTMMQGLELLAYFRNRAPLDDSGMPKDRFSAEMPDATLATLKIQPSEPRDSAVYFCASGLVLLGSGQETQYFGPGTRLLVL.